This TCR beta chain was observed in a study of blood T cell repertoires in COVID-19. Whole-study context: Samples taken during acute and convalescent COVID-19 were collected in the United States, Italy and Spain. PBMCs, B-cell-depleted T cells, or T cells provided the cDNA or gDNA that made up the material.

This clone was counted only a few times. The CDR3 covers 16 residues. Germline-derived CDR1 and CDR2 are GTSNPN and SVGIG (reference sequence). The trim removed 3 bases at V and 1 base at J, leaving 7 bases unmatched. Authors' data handling: Reference gene primer amplification yielded estimated nucleated cell counts. Method: immunoSEQ multiplex PCR; TCRdb's copy keeps in-frame clones and lacks some. The DNA was the basis for D and trimming; V, J and clone size are from that table. The sample contains some 140,000 clones, roughly 91% of which appear only once. Material for sequencing was peripheral blood. The genes are TRBV30 and TRBJ2-3; TRBD1 aligns across 10 bases. The sequence came from a man between 50 and 59 years old with active or convalescent COVID-19. CDR3 coding DNA: TGTGCCTGGAGCAATCACGGGACAGGGGGCACAGATACGCAGTATTTT. It codes for CAWSNHGTGGTDTQYF.